This section outlines one T cell receptor (beta chain) sequence together with its context. Antigen unknown. This sample is part of a study of OX40 agonist ivuxolimab in advanced cancers. On the study more broadly: Partial responses were seen in three patients, one with hepatocellular carcinoma and two with cutaneous melanoma.

Trimming removed 4 bases from V and 3 bases from J, with 13 bases in between. Germline assignment: CDR1 SGDLS and CDR2 YYNGEE. The length of the CDR3 is 15 residues. Study outcomes and limitations: By week 6 at 0.1 to 3.0 mg/kg, blood CD4+ and CD8+ T cells had expanded clonally. In CD8+ T cells, expanded clones were on average more numerous than in CD4+. Individuals who were partial responders at 0.1-3.0 mg/kg had clonal expansion that ranked among the lowest.

Libraries were prepared by immunoSEQ multiplex PCR; TCRdb keeps only in-frame clonotypes and omits some of them. This repertoire shows over 70,000 clones, approximately 90% found once; its top ten account for around 1.5%. The sample in question was CD4+ or CD8+ T cells sorted from blood, obtained in a trial of the OX40 agonist ivuxolimab. This chain links TRBV9 with TRBJ2-2; weak D call: TRBD2 (6 bases). The TCR sequence derives from an adult with an advanced solid tumor such as melanoma, head and neck, liver or kidney cancer. Here the CDR3 DNA reads TGTGCCAGCAGCCCGGTGACTAGTGACACCGGGGAGCTGTTTTTT. Its translation: CASSPVTSDTGELFF.